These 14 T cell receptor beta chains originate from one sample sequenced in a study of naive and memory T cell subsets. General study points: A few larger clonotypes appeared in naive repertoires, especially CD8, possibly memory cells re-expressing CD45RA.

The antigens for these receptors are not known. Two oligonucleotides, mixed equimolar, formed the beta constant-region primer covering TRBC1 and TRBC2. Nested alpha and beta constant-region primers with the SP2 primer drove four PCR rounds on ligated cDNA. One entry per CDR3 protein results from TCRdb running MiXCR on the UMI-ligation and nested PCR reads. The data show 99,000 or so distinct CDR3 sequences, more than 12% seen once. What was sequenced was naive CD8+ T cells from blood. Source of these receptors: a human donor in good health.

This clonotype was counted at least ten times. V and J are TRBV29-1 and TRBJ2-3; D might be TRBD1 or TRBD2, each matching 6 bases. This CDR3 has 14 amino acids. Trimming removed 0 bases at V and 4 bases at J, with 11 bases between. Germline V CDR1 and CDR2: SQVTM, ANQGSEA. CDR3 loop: CSVEEGGASDTQYF. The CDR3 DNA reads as TGCAGCGTTGAAGAGGGGGGCGCATCAGATACGCAGTATTTT.

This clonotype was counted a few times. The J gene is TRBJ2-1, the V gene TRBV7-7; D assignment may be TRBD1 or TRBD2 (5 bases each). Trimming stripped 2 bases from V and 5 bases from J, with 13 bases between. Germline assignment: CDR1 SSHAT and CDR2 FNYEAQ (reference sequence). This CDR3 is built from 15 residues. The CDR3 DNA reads TGTGCCAGCAGCTTAACCTGGGGGAAAAACAATGAGCAGTTCTTC. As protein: CASSLTWGKNNEQFF.

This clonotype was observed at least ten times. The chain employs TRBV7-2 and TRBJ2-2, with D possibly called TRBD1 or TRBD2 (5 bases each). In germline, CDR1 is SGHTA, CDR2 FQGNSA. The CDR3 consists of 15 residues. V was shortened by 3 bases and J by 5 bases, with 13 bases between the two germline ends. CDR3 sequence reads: CASSFPGPSTGELFF. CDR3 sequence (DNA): TGTGCCAGCAGCTTCCCGGGACCGTCTACCGGGGAGCTGTTTTTT.

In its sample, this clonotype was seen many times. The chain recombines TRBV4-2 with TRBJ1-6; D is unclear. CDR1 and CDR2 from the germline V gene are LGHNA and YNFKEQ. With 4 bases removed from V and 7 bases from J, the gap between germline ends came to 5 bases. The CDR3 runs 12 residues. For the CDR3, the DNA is TGTGCCAGCAGCCTAGAAAATTCACCCCTCCACTTT. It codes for CASSLENSPLHF.

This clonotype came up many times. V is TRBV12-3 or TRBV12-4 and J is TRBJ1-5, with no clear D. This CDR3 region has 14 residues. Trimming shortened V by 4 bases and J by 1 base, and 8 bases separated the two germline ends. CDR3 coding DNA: TGTGCCAGCAGTTGGACGGTAAGCAATCAGCCCCAGCATTTT. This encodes CASSWTVSNQPQHF.

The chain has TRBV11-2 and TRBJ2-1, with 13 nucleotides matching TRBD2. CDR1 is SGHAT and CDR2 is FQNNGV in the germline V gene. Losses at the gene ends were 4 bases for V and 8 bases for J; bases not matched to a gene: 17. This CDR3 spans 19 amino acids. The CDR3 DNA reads TGTGCCAGCAGCTCTCCAACTAGCGGGGGGGCCATTATTATCGATGAGCAGTTCTTC. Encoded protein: CASSSPTSGGAIIIDEQFF. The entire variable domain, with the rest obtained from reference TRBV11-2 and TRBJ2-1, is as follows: EAGVAQSPRYKIIEKRQSVAFWCNPISGHATLYWYQQILGQGPKLLIQFQNNGVVDDSQLPKDRFSAERLKGVDSTLKIQPAKLEDSAVYLCASSSPTSGGAIIIDEQFFGPGTRLTVL.

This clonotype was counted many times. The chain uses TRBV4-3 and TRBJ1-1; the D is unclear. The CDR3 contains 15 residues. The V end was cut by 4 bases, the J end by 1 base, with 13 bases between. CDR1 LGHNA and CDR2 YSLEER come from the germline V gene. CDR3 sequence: CASSPSRNANTEAFF. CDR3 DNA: TGCGCCAGCAGCCCCTCCAGGAATGCGAACACTGAAGCTTTCTTT.

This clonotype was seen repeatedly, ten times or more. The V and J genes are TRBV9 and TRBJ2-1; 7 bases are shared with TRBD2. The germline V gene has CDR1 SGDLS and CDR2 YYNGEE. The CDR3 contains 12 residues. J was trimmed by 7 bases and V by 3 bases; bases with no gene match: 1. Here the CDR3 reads CASSALANEQFF. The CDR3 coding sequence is TGTGCCAGCAGCGCACTAGCGAATGAGCAGTTCTTC.

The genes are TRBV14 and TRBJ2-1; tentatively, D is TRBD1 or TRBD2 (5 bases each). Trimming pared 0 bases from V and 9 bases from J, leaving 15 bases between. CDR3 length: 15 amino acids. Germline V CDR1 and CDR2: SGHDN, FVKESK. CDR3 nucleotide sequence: TGTGCCAGCAGCCAAGAGAGGGGCTTCCCGGGTGAGCAGTTCTTC. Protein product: CASSQERGFPGEQFF.

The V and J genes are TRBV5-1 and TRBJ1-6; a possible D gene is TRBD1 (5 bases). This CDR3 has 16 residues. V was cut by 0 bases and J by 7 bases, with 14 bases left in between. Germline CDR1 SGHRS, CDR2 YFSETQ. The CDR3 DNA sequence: TGCGCCAGCAGCTTGGACCCCCCAGGGTTCAATTCACCCCTCCACTTT. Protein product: CASSLDPPGFNSPLHF.

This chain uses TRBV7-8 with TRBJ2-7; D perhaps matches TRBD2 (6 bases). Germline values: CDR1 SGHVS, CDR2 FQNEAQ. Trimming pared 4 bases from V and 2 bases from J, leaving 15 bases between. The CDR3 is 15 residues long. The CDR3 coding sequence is TGTGCCAGCAGCTCCTCGCCGGGACTTCCCTACGAGCAGTACTTC. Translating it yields CASSSSPGLPYEQYF.

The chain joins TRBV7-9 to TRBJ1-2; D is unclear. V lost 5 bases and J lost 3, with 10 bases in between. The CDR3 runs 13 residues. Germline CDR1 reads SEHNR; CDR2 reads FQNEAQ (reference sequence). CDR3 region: CASSLLLDYGYTF. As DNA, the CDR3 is TGTGCCAGCAGCCTCTTATTAGACTATGGCTACACCTTC.

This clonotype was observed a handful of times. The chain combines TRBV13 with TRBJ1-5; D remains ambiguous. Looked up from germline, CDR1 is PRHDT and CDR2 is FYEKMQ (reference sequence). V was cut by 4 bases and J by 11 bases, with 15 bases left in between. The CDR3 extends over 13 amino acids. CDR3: CASSSRAGTAQHF. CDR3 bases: TGTGCCAGCAGCTCCCGGGCGGGTACAGCCCAGCATTTT.

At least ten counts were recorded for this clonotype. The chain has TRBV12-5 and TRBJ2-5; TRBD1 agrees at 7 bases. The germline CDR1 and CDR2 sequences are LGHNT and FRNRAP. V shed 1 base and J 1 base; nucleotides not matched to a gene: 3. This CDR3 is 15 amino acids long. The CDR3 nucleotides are TGTGCTAGTGGTTTGGGGGACAGTCTCCAAGAGACCCAGTACTTC. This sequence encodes CASGLGDSLQETQYF.